This entry is about one T cell receptor beta chain. Its specificity is not known. This sample stems from a study of T cells in Graves' hyperthyroidism and ophthalmopathy. Study results and limitations: Ophthalmopathy cases were set apart from stable hyperthyroidism by a 13 V-J model.

Recently diagnosed hyperthyroidism of less than 2 months' duration affected patients aged 18 to 65. Not enrolled were patients with uncontrolled infection, other autoimmune disease, pregnancy or lactation. The CDR3 runs to 12 residues. CDR1 and CDR2 from the germline V gene are SGHDT and YYEEEE. V shed 2 bases and J shed 3 bases, with 6 bases lying between them. Regions amplified from RNA transcripts were the TCR beta CDR3 regions. The primer set for the first-round RT-PCR of the TCR CDR3 was HTBI. One entry per CDR3 protein, called by TCRdb with MiXCR from the multiplex PCR reads. The profile shows 250,000 to 300,000 distinct CDR3 sequences, less than 15% of them singletons.

The chain employs TRBV5-6 and TRBJ2-7; D unresolved. Sequencing input: blood. This clonotype originated in a woman in her 30s with Graves' hyperthyroidism that later progressed to Graves' ophthalmopathy. In nucleotides, the CDR3 is TGTGCCAGCAGCTTCGGTTACTACGAGCAGTACTTC. This encodes CASSFGYYEQYF.